What follows are 11 T cell receptor beta chains derived from one specimen sequenced in a study of T-cell reconstitution after alpha-beta-depleted transplantation in children. As it was prepared, the TCRbeta library received unique molecular identifiers. TCRdb fed the PCR reads into MiXCR, producing one record per CDR3 protein. The sample comprises some 280,000 distinct CDR3 sequences, approximately 9.6% of which are singletons, and 9.5% to 13% rests with the top ten. This specimen was PBMCs from the stem cell graft donor, taken from the stem cell graft. The source is a human donor who donated a stem cell graft to a child with SCID.

The J gene is TRBJ2-4, the V gene TRBV5-6; the D is unclear. Germline V gene lookup returns CDR1 SGHDT and CDR2 YYEEEE. Trimming left V 5 bases short and J 8 bases short, with 14 bases between. The CDR3 spans 13 residues. Here the CDR3 DNA reads TGTGCCAGCAGTCCTGGACCCGTGGACATTCAGTACTTC. It translates to CASSPGPVDIQYF.

This clonotype came up a few times. This may arise from a read error, as a much more abundant clone is one base away. V usage is TRBV12-3 or TRBV12-4 and J usage is TRBJ2-6; D not certain. This CDR3 spans 14 amino acids. V dropped 5 bases and J dropped 0 bases, with 5 bases sitting between them. The CDR3 is CASSRYSGANVLTF. Here the CDR3 DNA reads TGTGCCAGCAGTCGGTACTCTGGGGCCAACGTCCTGACTTTC.

This clonotype appeared a few times. The gene calls are TRBV20-1 and TRBJ2-4, with D possibly matching TRBD2 (6 bases). Germline V gene sequence: CDR1 DFQATT, CDR2 SNEGSKA (reference sequence). The length of the CDR3 is 14 residues. Trimming cost V 4 bases and J 3 bases, with 13 bases left between them. CDR3 loop: CSATRGLSKNIQYF. The CDR3 DNA follows: TGCAGTGCTACCCGGGGGTTGAGCAAAAACATTCAGTACTTC.

The rearrangement links TRBV10-3 to TRBJ2-1; maybe TRBD2 (6 bases). V was clipped by 3 bases and J by 9 bases, with 12 bases between them. Per germline, CDR1 ENHRY and CDR2 SYGVKD. CDR3 size: 13 residues. The CDR3 loop reads CAISERGGGEQFF. The DNA for the CDR3 is TGTGCCATCAGTGAACGGGGAGGAGGTGAGCAGTTCTTC.

This chain uses TRBV5-1 with TRBJ2-7; 8 bases are shared with TRBD2. CDR3 length: 14 residues. V lost 4 bases to trimming and J lost 3 bases; unmatched junction nucleotides: 6. Per the germline V gene, CDR1 is SGHRS and CDR2 is YFSETQ. The CDR3 DNA is TGCGCCAGCAGCGTGGGACTAGTTTTCTACGAGCAGTACTTC. It is translated as CASSVGLVFYEQYF. The full variable domain, with the rest looked up from reference TRBV5-1 and TRBJ2-7, is KAGVTQTPRYLIKTRGQQVTLSCSPISGHRSVSWYQQTPGQGLQFLFEYFSETQRNKGNFPGRFSGRQFSNSRSEMNVSTLELGDSALYLCASSVGLVFYEQYFGPGTRLTVT.

This clonotype has ten or more counts. V and J are TRBV5-6 and TRBJ2-2; maybe TRBD2 (6 bases). This CDR3 spans 14 amino acids. From germline, CDR1 is SGHDT and CDR2 YYEEEE. V shed 0 bases and J shed 5 bases, with 8 bases lying between them. This CDR3 reads CASSLGTITGELFF. CDR3 sequence (DNA): TGTGCCAGCAGCTTGGGGACTATAACCGGGGAGCTGTTTTTT.

This clonotype has only one observation. The chain links TRBV5-1 to TRBJ2-5, with 8 bases lining up with TRBD2. V trimming: 0 bases; J trimming: 7 bases; junction bases outside the gene matches: 11. This CDR3 region has 16 residues. CDR1 is SGHRS and CDR2 is YFSETQ in the germline V gene. The CDR3 region is CASSLVVAGSGRTQYF. The CDR3 nucleotides are TGCGCCAGCAGCTTGGTCGTAGCGGGGTCAGGTCGGACCCAGTACTTC.

This clonotype was seen only a few times. J is TRBJ2-3 and V is TRBV5-6; 10 bases match TRBD2. This CDR3 is built from 16 residues. Trimming cost V 2 bases and J 4 bases; bases outside gene matches: 7. Germline V gene lookup returns CDR1 SGHDT and CDR2 YYEEEE. CDR3 sequence: CASSFQSGGASDTQYF. Written as DNA, the CDR3 is TGTGCCAGCAGCTTTCAAAGCGGGGGGGCGTCAGATACGCAGTATTTT.

The chain employs TRBV5-3 and TRBJ2-7; 8 nucleotides line up with TRBD1. TRBV5-3 is known as an ORF, though its function is uncertain. The CDR3 is 14 residues long. Trimming removed 8 bases from V and 6 bases from J; junction bases left unmatched: 13. CDR3 DNA sequence: TGTGCCAGCAGCCTCGGGCCAGGGGGCGGCGAGCAGTACTTC. Its translation is CASSLGPGGGEQYF.

In this sample, this clonotype turned up many times. The CDR3 coding sequence is TGTGCCAGCAGTGAATGGCGAGATTCACCCCTCCACTTT. It encodes CASSEWRDSPLHF. The genes are TRBV2 and TRBJ1-6; the D is unclear. The CDR3 contains 13 residues. Germline CDR1 reads SNHLY; CDR2 reads FYNNEI. V was clipped by 2 bases and J by 8 bases, with 7 bases between them. The full variable domain, its missing parts supplied by reference TRBV2 and TRBJ1-6, is EPEVTQTPSHQVTQMGQEVILRCVPISNHLYFYWYRQILGQKVEFLVSFYNNEISEKSEIFDDQFSVERPDGSNFTLKIRSTKLEDSAMYFCASSEWRDSPLHFGNGTRLTVT.

This clonotype was counted between two and nine times. The rearrangement joins TRBV19 to TRBJ2-2; a weak D match, TRBD1 (6 bases). Trimming stripped 7 bases from V and 4 bases from J, with 13 bases between. The CDR3 totals 14 residues. CDR1 LNHDA and CDR2 SQIVND come from the germline V gene (reference sequence). Here the CDR3 reads CASKQQGRTGELFF. In nucleotides, the CDR3 is TGTGCCAGTAAACAACAGGGTCGCACCGGGGAGCTGTTTTTT.